One sample yielded the 23 T cell receptor beta chains listed below, sequenced in a study of blood T cells in healthy people across ages. Through a sample-barcoded 5' primer and a J-beta primer mix, a second PCR was run for roughly 6 to 12 cycles. TCRdb redid the calling of the 5' RACE reads with MiXCR, one entry per CDR3 protein. The sample includes 650,000 to 1,000,000 distinct CDR3 sequences, 35% to 40% of them seen just once. Material: blood. The receptors come from a man in his late teens or twenties in good health.

The chain couples TRBV28 to TRBJ2-3; D gene ambiguous. Per the germline V gene, CDR1 is MDHEN and CDR2 is SYDVKM. The CDR3 totals 16 residues. V gave up 8 bases and J gave up 3 bases, with 21 bases separating them. CDR3 bases: TGTGCCAGCCCCTTAACCCGGGTCAGCCCAACAGATACGCAGTATTTT. Protein sequence: CASPLTRVSPTDTQYF.

The rearrangement links TRBV28 to TRBJ2-6; D may match TRBD1 or TRBD2 (5 bases each). Germline CDR1 and CDR2: MDHEN and SYDVKM. V was cut by 4 bases and J by 0 bases, with 16 bases left in between. The CDR3 spans 18 residues. CDR3 sequence (DNA): TGTGCCAGCAGTTCGCCAAGGGGAGTTGGCTCTGGGGCCAACGTCCTGACTTTC. Residues: CASSSPRGVGSGANVLTF.

The chain is built from TRBV12-3 or TRBV12-4 and TRBJ1-2; 9 bases agree with TRBD1. The CDR3 totals 18 residues. Unmatched junction bases numbered 12, after V lost 2 bases and J lost 2 bases. The CDR3 sequence is CASSLLLKDRGANYGYTF. In DNA form, the CDR3 reads TGTGCCAGCAGTTTACTGCTTAAGGACAGGGGTGCGAACTATGGCTACACCTTC.

The chain carries TRBV6-5 and TRBJ2-2; D unclear. Germline values: CDR1 MNHEY, CDR2 SVGAGI. V gave up 6 bases and J gave up 6 bases, with 8 bases separating them. This CDR3 has 12 amino acids. In nucleotides, the CDR3 is TGTGCCAGCAGGGAACCGCCCGGGGAGCTGTTTTTT. It codes for CASREPPGELFF.

This clonotype was counted many times. V gene TRBV4-3 combines with J gene TRBJ2-5; 7 positions agree with TRBD1. This CDR3 has 14 residues. CDR1 is LGHNA, CDR2 YSLEER, per germline. The trim removed 2 bases at V and 6 bases at J, leaving 6 bases unmatched. Here the CDR3 reads CASSQMTGSKTQYF. The CDR3 DNA reads TGCGCCAGCAGCCAAATGACAGGGTCGAAGACCCAGTACTTC.

The chain joins TRBV5-1 to TRBJ1-1; D unresolved. Germline assignment: CDR1 SGHRS and CDR2 YFSETQ. CDR3 size: 16 residues. Trimming removed 3 bases at V and 3 bases at J, with 18 bases between. DNA for the CDR3: TGCGCCAGCAGCTCACTAGGGAGTGGTTTGGACACTGAAGCTTTCTTT. Translation: CASSSLGSGLDTEAFF. Full variable domain (rest looked up from reference TRBV5-1 and TRBJ1-1): KAGVTQTPRYLIKTRGQQVTLSCSPISGHRSVSWYQQTPGQGLQFLFEYFSETQRNKGNFPGRFSGRQFSNSRSEMNVSTLELGDSALYLCASSSLGSGLDTEAFFGQGTRLTVV.

This clonotype has only a few counts. The chain has TRBV12-3 or TRBV12-4 and TRBJ1-1, with 12 bases matching TRBD1. V dropped 8 bases and J dropped 6; count of bases not matched to a gene: 16. CDR3 size: 17 residues. This CDR3 is CASEFKGQGAVGAEAFF. CDR3 nucleotides: TGTGCCAGCGAGTTTAAGGGACAGGGGGCAGTCGGGGCTGAAGCTTTCTTT.

The chain links TRBV20-1 to TRBJ1-4, with D hard to call. Germline V CDR1 and CDR2: DFQATT, SNEGSKA (reference sequence). V lost 0 bases and J lost 1, with 12 bases in between. The CDR3 contains 16 residues. This CDR3 reads CSARDPRSGTNEKLFF. Here the CDR3 DNA reads TGCAGTGCTAGAGACCCCCGTTCTGGAACTAATGAAAAACTGTTTTTT.

V gene TRBV5-1 combines with J gene TRBJ2-7, with 7 positions matching TRBD2. Germline trimming cut 3 bases from V and 3 bases from J; bases unmatched to any gene: 9. The CDR3 consists of 15 residues. The V gene's germline CDR1 is SGHRS and CDR2 YFSETQ. As DNA, the CDR3 is TGCGCCAGCAGCTGGGAGGGAAGAATAGGCTACGAGCAGTACTTC. Translation: CASSWEGRIGYEQYF.

This clonotype has a handful of counts. This sequence joins TRBV4-3 and TRBJ1-1; a possible D gene is TRBD1 (6 bases). Germline assignment: CDR1 LGHNA and CDR2 YSLEER. The CDR3 length is 15 residues. Trimming took 1 base from V and 1 from J, leaving 10 bases between them. The CDR3 DNA reads as TGCGCCAGCAGCCAAGTAGGGGGGAAGAACACTGAAGCTTTCTTT. It translates to CASSQVGGKNTEAFF.

The chain recombines TRBV7-2 with TRBJ2-1; TRBD2 matches at 7 bases. The CDR3 extends over 12 amino acids. The V segment lost 8 bases and the J segment 7 bases; nucleotides outside the gene matches: 5. Germline V gene sequence: CDR1 SGHTA, CDR2 FQGNSA. In DNA form, the CDR3 reads TGTGCCAGCGGGCGGGGGAGGAATGAGCAGTTCTTC. Translated: CASGRGRNEQFF.

About this clonotype: A clone one base away is much larger, so this may be a read error. This chain connects TRBV20-1 to TRBJ2-5; 11 nucleotides line up with TRBD2. V shed 6 bases and J 11 bases; nucleotides not matched to a gene: 14. Per the germline V gene, CDR1 is DFQATT and CDR2 is SNEGSKA (reference sequence). This CDR3 contains 14 residues. This CDR3 reads CSAETSGVDDEQYF. CDR3 coding DNA: TGCAGTGCGGAGACTAGCGGGGTAGACGATGAGCAGTACTTC.

The chain has TRBV11-2 and TRBJ2-3; 7 positions match TRBD1. This CDR3 has 16 residues. V lost 6 bases and J lost 4; bases outside the gene matches: 13. Germline assignment: CDR1 SGHAT and CDR2 FQNNGV. The CDR3 DNA reads as TGTGCCAGCAGTCGTGAACAGGGGACGACGGCAGATACGCAGTATTTT. Protein: CASSREQGTTADTQYF.

The chain links TRBV29-1 to TRBJ1-1; 11 bases line up with TRBD1. CDR1 and CDR2 from the germline V gene are SQVTM and ANQGSEA. The J segment lost 4 bases and the V segment lost 7 bases, leaving 5 bases of the junction unmatched. This CDR3 has 13 residues. This CDR3 reads CSAEGQGVTEAFF. The CDR3, as DNA: TGCAGCGCCGAGGGACAGGGGGTCACTGAAGCTTTCTTT. The full variable domain, its missing parts supplied by reference TRBV29-1 and TRBJ1-1, is SAVISQKPSRDICQRGTSLTIQCQVDSQVTMMFWYRQQPGQSLTLIATANQGSEATYESGFVIDKFPISRPNLTFSTLTVSNMSPEDSSIYLCSAEGQGVTEAFFGQGTRLTVV.

This clonotype was recorded at least ten times. The V and J genes are TRBV27 and TRBJ2-1, with D possibly being TRBD1 (6 bases). This CDR3 is 16 amino acids long. The V end lost 1 base, the J end lost 2 bases, and 12 bases lay between the germline ends. CDR1 is MNHEY and CDR2 is SMNVEV in the germline V gene (reference sequence). The CDR3 sequence is CASSLFQGQAYNEQFF. In nucleotides, the CDR3 is TGTGCCAGCAGTTTATTTCAGGGGCAAGCCTACAATGAGCAGTTCTTC.

The chain is built from TRBV7-3 and TRBJ1-1; 9 bases map to TRBD1. V was clipped by 5 bases and J by 3 bases; unmatched bases: 4. The CDR3 spans 14 residues. The germline V gene has CDR1 SGHTA and CDR2 FQGTGA. CDR3 in amino acids: CASSKGQGDTEAFF. The CDR3 region has the DNA TGTGCCAGCAGCAAGGGACAGGGTGACACTGAAGCTTTCTTT.

This clonotype was detected a few times. The V gene is TRBV4-2, the J gene TRBJ2-3; a weak D match, TRBD2 (6 bases). From germline, CDR1 is LGHNA and CDR2 YNFKEQ. CDR3 size: 17 residues. Trimming shortened V by 0 bases and J by 0 bases, and 13 bases separated the two germline ends. The CDR3 is CASSQEGGRMSTDTQYF. The CDR3 DNA reads TGTGCCAGCAGCCAAGAGGGGGGACGGATGAGCACAGATACGCAGTATTTT.

This clonotype was observed many times. V is TRBV5-1 and J is TRBJ2-3, with 7 bases that match TRBD2. V shed 3 bases and J 1 base; nucleotides not matched to a gene: 2. The CDR3 has 14 amino acids. Germline V CDR1 and CDR2: SGHRS, YFSETQ. In DNA, the CDR3 is TGCGCCAGCAGCTCGGGACTACGCACAGATACGCAGTATTTT. As protein: CASSSGLRTDTQYF.

This chain joins TRBV20-1 and TRBJ2-5; D is possibly TRBD1 (5 bases). The V gene lost 3 bases and the J gene lost 11 bases, with 25 bases spanning the gap. The CDR3 sequence is 15 residues long. Per germline, CDR1 DFQATT and CDR2 SNEGSKA (reference sequence). CDR3 bases: TGCAGTGCTAGTGGTCCCCCTGGGGCTATCAATGAGCAGTACTTC. This sequence encodes CSASGPPGAINEQYF.

The V call is TRBV2, the J call TRBJ1-2; D is uncertain. There are 14 residues in the CDR3. Per the germline V gene, CDR1 is SNHLY and CDR2 is FYNNEI. Trimming stripped 5 bases from V and 2 bases from J, with 12 bases between. CDR3 sequence: CASSSTTPNYGYTF. The CDR3 nucleotides are TGTGCCAGCAGTTCGACAACTCCAAACTATGGCTACACCTTC. Together with reference TRBV2 and TRBJ1-2, the CDR3 gives the full variable domain: EPEVTQTPSHQVTQMGQEVILRCVPISNHLYFYWYRQILGQKVEFLVSFYNNEISEKSEIFDDQFSVERPDGSNFTLKIRSTKLEDSAMYFCASSSTTPNYGYTFGSGTRLTVV.

The chain couples TRBV5-1 to TRBJ2-7; tentatively, D is TRBD1 or TRBD2 (6 bases each). V was shortened by 1 base and J by 7 bases, with 18 bases between the two germline ends. Germline-derived CDR1 and CDR2 are SGHRS and YFSETQ. The CDR3 contains 15 residues. CDR3 bases: TGCGCCAGCAGCTTGTTAGGGTCGGGGGACAATGAGCAGTACTTC. Its translation: CASSLLGSGDNEQYF.

This clonotype was counted many times. The V call is TRBV20-1, the J call TRBJ2-7; maybe TRBD2 (5 bases). Germline V gene data show CDR1 as DFQATT and CDR2 as SNEGSKA (reference sequence). CDR3 length equals 15 residues. Trimming took 0 bases from V and 2 from J, leaving 14 bases between them. CDR3 region: CSARDHSEATYEQYF. DNA of the CDR3: TGCAGTGCTAGAGACCATAGCGAGGCCACCTACGAGCAGTACTTC.

This clonotype was counted ten times or more. V is TRBV6-6 and J is TRBJ2-5, with TRBD2 as a possible D gene (5 bases). Trimming left V 8 bases short and J 2 bases short, with 15 bases between. The germline gives CDR1 MNHNY, CDR2 SVGAGI (reference sequence). The CDR3 sequence is 14 residues long. The CDR3 region is CASRGDLGQETQYF. For the CDR3, the DNA is TGTGCCAGCCGGGGAGACCTAGGGCAAGAGACCCAGTACTTC.